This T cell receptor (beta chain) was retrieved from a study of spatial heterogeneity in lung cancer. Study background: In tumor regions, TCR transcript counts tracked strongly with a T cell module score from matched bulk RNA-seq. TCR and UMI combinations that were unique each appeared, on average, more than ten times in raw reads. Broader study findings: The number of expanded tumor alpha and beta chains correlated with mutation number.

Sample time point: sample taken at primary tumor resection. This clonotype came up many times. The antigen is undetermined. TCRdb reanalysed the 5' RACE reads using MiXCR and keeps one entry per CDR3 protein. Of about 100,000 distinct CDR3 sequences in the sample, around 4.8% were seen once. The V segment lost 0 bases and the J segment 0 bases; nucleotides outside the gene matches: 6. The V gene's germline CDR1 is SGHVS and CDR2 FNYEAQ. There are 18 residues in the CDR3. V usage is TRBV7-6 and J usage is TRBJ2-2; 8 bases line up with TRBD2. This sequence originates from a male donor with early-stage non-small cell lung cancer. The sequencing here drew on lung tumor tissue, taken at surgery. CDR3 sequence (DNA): TGTGCCAGCAGCTTAGCGGCTAGCGGGTCATCGAACACCGGGGAGCTGTTTTTT. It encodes CASSLAASGSSNTGELFF. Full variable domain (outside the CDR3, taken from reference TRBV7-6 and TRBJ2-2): GAGVSQSPRYKVTKRGQDVALRCDPISGHVSLYWYRQALGQGPEFLTYFNYEAQQDKSGLPNDRFSAERPEGSISTLTIQRTEQRDSAMYRCASSLAASGSSNTGELFFGEGSRLTVL.